Listed here are 28 T cell receptor beta chains from one sample, sequenced in a study of cytomegalovirus exposure and HLA in healthy donors. The study ran its PCR with 60 Vbeta and 13 Jbeta primers. Libraries were prepared by immunoSEQ multiplex PCR; TCRdb keeps only in-frame clonotypes and omits some of them. The sample carries 80,000 to 130,000 clones, approximately 68% recorded once. The sample taken for sequencing was PBMCs. These receptors originate from a woman under 30 in good health and CMV-seropositive.

Only a few counts were recorded for this clone. This chain uses TRBV19 with TRBJ2-2; 7 nucleotides align to TRBD1. CDR3 length: 14 amino acids. V gave up 9 bases and J gave up 3 bases; unmatched junction bases: 7. Germline CDR1 reads LNHDA; CDR2 reads SQIVND (reference sequence). The CDR3 nucleotides read TGTGCCAGCCGGTCGGGACAGCACACCGGGGAGCTGTTTTTT. It codes for CASRSGQHTGELFF.

The chain has TRBV2 and TRBJ1-5; 7 nucleotides line up with TRBD1. This CDR3 is 14 amino acids long. Germline trimming cut 9 bases from V and 6 bases from J; bases unmatched to any gene: 11. Germline values: CDR1 SNHLY, CDR2 FYNNEI. The CDR3 loop reads CASTGTAARQPQHF. Here the CDR3 DNA reads TGTGCCAGTACCGGGACAGCCGCACGTCAGCCCCAGCATTTT.

The chain carries TRBV25-1 and TRBJ2-7; 13 bases are a match to TRBD2. There are 16 residues in the CDR3. The germline V gene has CDR1 MGHDK and CDR2 SYGVNS. V was pared by 3 bases and J by 6 bases, with 8 bases of the junction left unmatched. This CDR3 is CASSDPGLAGDVEQYF. As DNA, the CDR3 is TGTGCCAGCAGTGATCCTGGACTAGCGGGAGATGTCGAGCAGTACTTC.

The V call is TRBV27, the J call TRBJ2-5, with 7 bases aligning to TRBD1. The CDR3 has 16 amino acids. With V trimmed by 5 bases and J by 5 bases, 14 bases remained unmatched. CDR1 is MNHEY and CDR2 is SMNVEV in the germline V gene (reference sequence). The CDR3 nucleotides read TGTGCCAGCAGTCCCCGACAGGGACCCCGTTGGGAGACCCAGTACTTC. This translates into CASSPRQGPRWETQYF.

The chain joins TRBV10-3 to TRBJ2-5; D call uncertain. Trimming pared 10 bases from V and 1 base from J, leaving 7 bases between. This CDR3 comprises 11 residues. Germline CDR1 ENHRY, CDR2 SYGVKD. The CDR3 region is CASRLQETQYF. Here the CDR3 DNA reads TGTGCCAGCAGACTCCAAGAGACCCAGTACTTC.

The chain couples TRBV30 to TRBJ2-2, with TRBD2 matching over 11 bases. This CDR3 is built from 15 residues. Germline V gives CDR1 GTSNPN, CDR2 SVGIG (reference sequence). The trim removed 7 bases at V and 4 bases at J, leaving 8 bases unmatched. In nucleotides, the CDR3 is TGTGCCTCAAACTCCGGGACTAGCGGCACCGGGGAGCTGTTTTTT. It specifies CASNSGTSGTGELFF.

This clone has a handful of counts. The chain couples TRBV30 to TRBJ2-5; D possibly corresponds to TRBD1 (6 bases). CDR1 is GTSNPN, CDR2 SVGIG, per germline (reference sequence). The CDR3 sequence is 12 residues long. Trimming cost V 4 bases and J 5 bases, with 11 bases left between them. The CDR3 DNA is TGTGCCTGGAATACAGGGTTTGAGACCCAGTACTTC. The encoded protein is CAWNTGFETQYF.

The V call is TRBV2, the J call TRBJ2-2, with TRBD2 as a possible D gene (6 bases). V gave up 7 bases and J gave up 4 bases, with 16 bases separating them. Germline V lookup: CDR1 SNHLY, CDR2 FYNNEI. The CDR3 sequence is 15 residues long. CDR3 loop: CASKEREIATGELFF. As DNA, the CDR3 is TGTGCCAGCAAAGAACGGGAGATAGCCACCGGGGAGCTGTTTTTT.

This clone was observed a handful of times. This chain connects TRBV7-2 to TRBJ2-3; possible D gene TRBD2, 6 bases. Trimming removed 5 bases at V and 5 bases at J, with 14 bases between. The germline gives CDR1 SGHTA, CDR2 FQGNSA. CDR3 length equals 14 residues. The CDR3 DNA reads TGTGCCAGCAGCCCTAGCGAGGGAAGAGATACGCAGTATTTT. Its protein product is CASSPSEGRDTQYF.

The genes are TRBV10-1 and TRBJ2-7; tentative D call: TRBD2 (5 bases). Germline CDR1 WNHNN, CDR2 SYGVQD (reference sequence). This CDR3 is built from 13 residues. Trimming cost V 2 bases and J 1 base, with 6 bases left between them. CDR3 sequence reads: CASSEERSYEQYF. CDR3 sequence (DNA): TGCGCCAGCAGTGAGGAGCGGTCCTACGAGCAGTACTTC.

Only one count was recorded for this clone. The rearrangement links TRBV7-6 to TRBJ2-7, with 8 nucleotides matching TRBD1. Looked up from germline, CDR1 is SGHVS and CDR2 is FNYEAQ. J gave up 5 bases and V 6 bases, and 6 bases lay outside the gene matches. The CDR3 totals 13 residues. This CDR3 is CASSQDRGNEQYF. The CDR3 nucleotides are TGTGCCAGCAGTCAAGACAGGGGCAACGAGCAGTACTTC.

The V and J genes are TRBV10-3 and TRBJ1-1, with D possibly matching TRBD1 (5 bases). CDR1 and CDR2 from the germline V gene are ENHRY and SYGVKD. The V gene lost 0 bases and the J gene lost 3 bases, with 11 bases spanning the gap. CDR3 length: 15 amino acids. Written as DNA, the CDR3 is TGTGCCATCAGTGAGTCTCGGGGGTCGGACACTGAAGCTTTCTTT. The encoded protein is CAISESRGSDTEAFF.

V and J are TRBV6-5 and TRBJ2-1, with D perhaps matching TRBD2 (5 bases). Trimming pared 1 base from V and 3 bases from J, leaving 10 bases between. The CDR3 is 15 amino acids. Germline V CDR1 and CDR2: MNHEY, SVGAGI. CDR3 nucleotide sequence: TGTGCCAGCAGTTACTTTCCGGCGGGCTACAATGAGCAGTTCTTC. Translation: CASSYFPAGYNEQFF.

This chain's CDR3 is CASSYTLAEQYF. For the CDR3, the DNA is TGTGCCAGCAGCTACACCCTAGCCGAGCAGTACTTC. The chain has TRBV7-2 and TRBJ2-7, with D tentatively TRBD2 (5 bases). The CDR3 sequence is 12 residues long. CDR1 and CDR2 from the germline V gene are SGHTA and FQGNSA. With 4 bases removed from V and 6 bases from J, the gap between germline ends came to 10 bases.

The CDR3 sequence: CAWSEGLASNTEAFF. The CDR3 DNA reads as TGTGCCTGGTCGGAAGGGCTAGCTTCGAACACTGAAGCTTTCTTT. The J gene is TRBJ1-1, the V gene TRBV30; D remains ambiguous. Trimming removed 5 bases from V and 1 base from J, with 17 bases in between. Germline V gene data show CDR1 as GTSNPN and CDR2 as SVGIG (reference sequence). The CDR3 is made up of 15 amino acids. The whole variable domain, remainder taken from reference TRBV30 and TRBJ1-1, is SQTIHQWPATLVQPVGSPLSLECTVEGTSNPNLYWYRQAAGRGLQLLFYSVGIGQISSEVPQNLSASRPQDRQFILSSKKLLLSDSGFYLCAWSEGLASNTEAFFGQGTRLTVV.

The chain links TRBV19 to TRBJ2-7, with unresolved D. V shed 7 bases and J shed 5 bases, with 15 bases lying between them. The CDR3 extends over 13 amino acids. From germline, CDR1 is LNHDA and CDR2 SQIVND (reference sequence). In nucleotides, the CDR3 is TGTGCCAGTATTAGCCCCGAACAAGACGAGCAGTACTTC. This gives the protein CASISPEQDEQYF.

The chain couples TRBV6-5 to TRBJ1-2; D not resolved. The CDR3 sequence is 14 residues long. V gave up 2 bases and J gave up 8 bases, with 15 bases separating them. The V gene's germline CDR1 is MNHEY and CDR2 SVGAGI. Here the CDR3 DNA reads TGTGCCAGCAGTTACACGGGAGGCTATCGGGGCTACACCTTC. This sequence encodes CASSYTGGYRGYTF.

The rearrangement uses TRBV5-4 and TRBJ1-5; no firm D call. The CDR3 runs 15 residues. CDR1 and CDR2 from the germline V gene are SGHNT and YYREEE (reference sequence). The V and J ends lost 4 bases and 3 bases respectively, with 14 bases between them. The CDR3: CASSESGANNQPQHF. The CDR3 DNA reads TGTGCCAGCAGCGAATCCGGTGCCAACAATCAGCCCCAGCATTTT.

V is TRBV6-1 and J is TRBJ2-1, with TRBD2 matching 11 bases. CDR3 length: 15 amino acids. The germline CDR1 and CDR2 sequences are MNHNS and SASEGT. V gave up 1 base and J gave up 8 bases; unmatched junction bases: 4. Here the CDR3 reads CASSEVAGGVDEQFF. The CDR3 DNA sequence: TGTGCCAGCAGTGAAGTAGCGGGAGGGGTCGATGAGCAGTTCTTC.

The V gene is TRBV15, the J gene TRBJ2-7; 10 nucleotides match TRBD1. This CDR3 region has 15 residues. The trim removed 2 bases at V and 4 bases at J, leaving 5 bases unmatched. The V gene's germline CDR1 is LNHNV and CDR2 YYDKDF (reference sequence). The CDR3 bases are TGTGCCACCAGCAGACGAGGACAGGGGGAATACGAGCAGTACTTC. It specifies CATSRRGQGEYEQYF.

The chain is built from TRBV6-4 and TRBJ2-2; possibly TRBD2 for D (5 bases). The CDR3 extends over 14 amino acids. Trimming left V 2 bases short and J 6 bases short, with 10 bases between. Germline V gene sequence: CDR1 MRHNA, CDR2 SNTAGT. The CDR3 protein is CASSDVREPGELFF. DNA for the CDR3: TGTGCCAGCAGTGACGTGAGGGAGCCCGGGGAGCTGTTTTTT.

The DNA of the CDR3 is TGCGCCAGCAGTGATTCGGGGAAACATATGAACACTGAAGCTTTCTTT. Amino acid sequence: CASSDSGKHMNTEAFF. V and J are TRBV10-1 and TRBJ1-1, with D hard to call. Trimming took 3 bases from V and 0 from J, leaving 14 bases between them. CDR1 is WNHNN and CDR2 is SYGVQD in the germline V gene (reference sequence). The CDR3 contains 16 residues.

The chain couples TRBV5-4 to TRBJ1-2; no firm D call. Germline-derived CDR1 and CDR2 are SGHNT and YYREEE (reference sequence). V lost 1 base, J lost 4 bases, and 5 bases lay in between. The CDR3 has 12 amino acids. The DNA of the CDR3 is TGTGCCAGCAGCTTGCAACTCTATGGCTACACCTTC. Its translation is CASSLQLYGYTF.

The chain employs TRBV7-2 and TRBJ2-7; TRBD1 might be the D (5 bases). Germline V gene data show CDR1 as SGHTA and CDR2 as FQGNSA. CDR3 size: 15 residues. V was pared by 0 bases and J by 0 bases, with 9 bases between. CDR3 in DNA: TGTGCCAGCAGCTTAGCAGGGGCCGTCTCCTACGAGCAGTACTTC. It translates to CASSLAGAVSYEQYF.

The chain is built from TRBV6-5 and TRBJ2-7; TRBD2 matches at 8 bases. The CDR3 is 15 amino acids. V lost 2 bases and J lost 6; bases outside the gene matches: 9. The germline gives CDR1 MNHEY, CDR2 SVGAGI. CDR3 residues: CASSYVFGREREQYF. The CDR3 region has the DNA TGTGCCAGCAGTTACGTTTTCGGGAGGGAGCGCGAGCAGTACTTC.

This clone was observed a handful of times. The J gene is TRBJ2-2, the V gene TRBV29-1; 9 bases are shared with TRBD1. The germline CDR1 and CDR2 sequences are SQVTM and ANQGSEA. V gave up 7 bases and J gave up 3 bases; unmatched junction bases: 6. The CDR3 is 14 residues long. DNA for the CDR3: TGCAGCGCCCGGGACAGGGTCGACACCGGGGAGCTGTTTTTT. Its translation: CSARDRVDTGELFF.

This clone came up once. The CDR3 protein is CASSPTGGNQPQHF. Here the CDR3 DNA reads TGTGCCAGCAGCCCGACAGGGGGGAATCAGCCCCAGCATTTT. This chain joins TRBV27 and TRBJ1-5; 9 nucleotides agree with TRBD1. The V gene end was trimmed by 6 bases and the J gene end by 4 bases; junction bases not matched to a gene: 4. The CDR3 has 14 residues. Germline V CDR1 and CDR2: MNHEY, SMNVEV (reference sequence).

This clone was seen only a few times. V and J are TRBV7-6 and TRBJ2-5, with 7 bases fitting TRBD1. This CDR3 has 15 residues. Germline V gene sequence: CDR1 SGHVS, CDR2 FNYEAQ. V trimming: 5 bases; J trimming: 1 base; junction bases outside the gene matches: 7. The CDR3 here is CASSAGQEIQETQYF. In DNA form, the CDR3 reads TGTGCCAGCAGCGCTGGACAGGAGATCCAAGAGACCCAGTACTTC.